This T cell receptor beta chain was sequenced in a study of blood T cell repertoires in COVID-19. About the study: The United States, Italy and Spain supplied acute and convalescent COVID-19 samples. PBMCs, B-cell-depleted T cells, or T cells were the source of the cDNA or gDNA that made up the material.

Authors' methods: How many nucleated cells were present was estimated from reference gene primer amplification. Libraries were prepared by immunoSEQ multiplex PCR; TCRdb keeps only in-frame clonotypes and omits some of them. For V, J and clone size, that table is used; D and trimming come from the DNA. This repertoire shows around 63,000 clones, around 80% found once; its top ten account for less than 6%. The CDR3 totals 13 residues. J gave up 4 bases and V 9 bases, and 8 bases lay outside the gene matches. This TCR came from an older woman with acute or convalescent COVID-19. The sample consisted of peripheral blood. The gene calls are TRBV12-3 or TRBV12-4 and TRBJ2-5, with 7 bases that match TRBD1. CDR3 region: CASQQGFLETQYF. DNA for the CDR3: TGTGCCAGTCAACAGGGGTTTTTAGAGACCCAGTACTTC.